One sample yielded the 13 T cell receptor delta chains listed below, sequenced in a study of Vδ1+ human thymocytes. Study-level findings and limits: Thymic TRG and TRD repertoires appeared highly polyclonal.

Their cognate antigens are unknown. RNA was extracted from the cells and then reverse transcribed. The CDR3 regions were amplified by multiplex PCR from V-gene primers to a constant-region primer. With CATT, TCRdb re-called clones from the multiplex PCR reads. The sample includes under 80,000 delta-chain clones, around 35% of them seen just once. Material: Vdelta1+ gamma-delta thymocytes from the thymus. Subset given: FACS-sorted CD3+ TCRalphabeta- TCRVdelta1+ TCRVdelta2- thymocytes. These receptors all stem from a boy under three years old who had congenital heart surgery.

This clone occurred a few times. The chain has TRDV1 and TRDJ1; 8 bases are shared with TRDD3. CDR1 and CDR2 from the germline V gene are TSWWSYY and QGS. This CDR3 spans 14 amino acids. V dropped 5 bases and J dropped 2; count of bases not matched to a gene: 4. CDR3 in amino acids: CALGKGIQTDKLIF. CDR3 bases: TGTGCTCTTGGGAAGGGGATACAGACCGATAAACTCATCTTT.

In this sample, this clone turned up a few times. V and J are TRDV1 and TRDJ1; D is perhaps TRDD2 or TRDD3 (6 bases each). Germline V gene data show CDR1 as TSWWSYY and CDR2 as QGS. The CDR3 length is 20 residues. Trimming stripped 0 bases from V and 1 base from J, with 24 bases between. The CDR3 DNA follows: TGTGCTCTTGGGGAACTCCGTCCTACGCGGGGAACCTGGGGCACCGATAAACTCATCTTT. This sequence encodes CALGELRPTRGTWGTDKLIF.

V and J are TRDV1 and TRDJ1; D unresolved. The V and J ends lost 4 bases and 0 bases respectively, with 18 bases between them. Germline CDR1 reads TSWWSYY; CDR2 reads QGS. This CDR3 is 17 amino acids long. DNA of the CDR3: TGTGCTCTTGGGGCGCCATTCCATTTGGGCTACACCGATAAACTCATCTTT. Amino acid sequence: CALGAPFHLGYTDKLIF.

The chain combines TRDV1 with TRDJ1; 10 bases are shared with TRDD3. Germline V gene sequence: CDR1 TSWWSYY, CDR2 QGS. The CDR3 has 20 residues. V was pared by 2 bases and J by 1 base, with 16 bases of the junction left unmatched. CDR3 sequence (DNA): TGTGCTCTTGGGGAAGGGGTCCTCACCTACTGGGGGATGGGCACCGATAAACTCATCTTT. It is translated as CALGEGVLTYWGMGTDKLIF.

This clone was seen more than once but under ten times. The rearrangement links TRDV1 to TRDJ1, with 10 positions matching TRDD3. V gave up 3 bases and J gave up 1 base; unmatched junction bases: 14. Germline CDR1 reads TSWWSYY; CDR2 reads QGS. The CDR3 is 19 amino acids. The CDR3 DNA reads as TGTGCTCTTGGGGACTTATACAGGGGGATACGCGGTGGCACCGATAAACTCATCTTT. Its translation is CALGDLYRGIRGGTDKLIF.

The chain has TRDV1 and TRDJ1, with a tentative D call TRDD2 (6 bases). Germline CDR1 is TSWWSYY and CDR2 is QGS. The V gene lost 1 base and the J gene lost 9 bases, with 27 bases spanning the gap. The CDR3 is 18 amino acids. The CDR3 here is CALGEPPPLPYWWGELIF. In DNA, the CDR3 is TGTGCTCTTGGGGAACCACCCCCCCTTCCGTACTGGTGGGGAGAACTCATCTTT.

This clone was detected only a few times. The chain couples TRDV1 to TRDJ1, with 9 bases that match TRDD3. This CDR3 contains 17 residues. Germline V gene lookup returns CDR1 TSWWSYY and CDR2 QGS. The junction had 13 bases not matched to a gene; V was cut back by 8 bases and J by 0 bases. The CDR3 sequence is CALRRLGDLRDTDKLIF. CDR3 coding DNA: TGTGCTCTTAGGCGTCTGGGGGATCTCAGGGACACCGATAAACTCATCTTT.

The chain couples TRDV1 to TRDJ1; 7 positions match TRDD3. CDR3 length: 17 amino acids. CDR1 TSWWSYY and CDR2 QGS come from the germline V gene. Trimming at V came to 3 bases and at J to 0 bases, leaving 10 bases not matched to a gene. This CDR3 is CALGDPSPGDYTDKLIF. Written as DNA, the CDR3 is TGTGCTCTTGGGGACCCCAGTCCGGGGGATTACACCGATAAACTCATCTTT.

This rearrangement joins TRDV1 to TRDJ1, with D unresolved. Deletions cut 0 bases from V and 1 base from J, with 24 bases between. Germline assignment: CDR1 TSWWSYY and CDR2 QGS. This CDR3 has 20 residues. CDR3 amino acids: CALGELRLPRGLGVTDKLIF. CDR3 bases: TGTGCTCTTGGGGAACTCCGGCTACCCAGGGGCCTAGGGGTCACCGATAAACTCATCTTT.

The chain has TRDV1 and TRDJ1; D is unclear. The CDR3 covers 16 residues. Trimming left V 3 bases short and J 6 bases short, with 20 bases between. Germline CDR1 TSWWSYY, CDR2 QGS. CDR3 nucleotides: TGTGCTCTTGGGGAGTACTTTCGGCTTACGTCCCATAAACTCATCTTT. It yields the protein CALGEYFRLTSHKLIF.

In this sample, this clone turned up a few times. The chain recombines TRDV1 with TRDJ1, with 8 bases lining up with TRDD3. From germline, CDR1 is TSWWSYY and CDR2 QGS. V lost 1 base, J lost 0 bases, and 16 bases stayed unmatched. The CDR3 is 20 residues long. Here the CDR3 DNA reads TGTGCTCTTGGGGAACCGGGGGAGAGGTGGGGGATCTTGTACACCGATAAACTCATCTTT. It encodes CALGEPGERWGILYTDKLIF.

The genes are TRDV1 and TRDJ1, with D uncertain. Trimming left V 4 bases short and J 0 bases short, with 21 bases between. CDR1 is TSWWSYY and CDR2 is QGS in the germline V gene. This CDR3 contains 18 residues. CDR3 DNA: TGTGCTCTTGGGGTTTCCAAGGCCGGGAAACCATACACCGATAAACTCATCTTT. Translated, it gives CALGVSKAGKPYTDKLIF.

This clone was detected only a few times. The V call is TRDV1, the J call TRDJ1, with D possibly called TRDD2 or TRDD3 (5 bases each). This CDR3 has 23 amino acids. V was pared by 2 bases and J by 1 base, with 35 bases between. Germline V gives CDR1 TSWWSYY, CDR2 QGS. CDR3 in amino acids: CALGERRARSPTYSGVGTDKLIF. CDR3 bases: TGTGCTCTTGGGGAAAGACGCGCGCGGTCACCTACGTATTCGGGGGTGGGCACCGATAAACTCATCTTT.